A single sample is the source of the 27 T cell receptor beta chains below, sequenced in a study of shared clonotypes between healthy human individuals. The table came from immunoSEQ multiplex PCR; TCRdb's copy has only in-frame clones and leaves some out. The repertoire includes around 990,000 clones, 60% to 80% of them detected once, and about 0.94% sits in the top ten. The material sequenced was memory CD4+ T cells from PBMCs. Stated subset: CD45RA-negative fraction. These receptors were obtained from a man younger than 30 in good health. Some clones in this sample may be carry-over from other donors' samples.

The V gene is TRBV7-9, the J gene TRBJ1-4; D is unclear. Trimming took off 4 bases at V and 7 bases at J, with 7 bases between the two ends. CDR3 size: 12 residues. CDR1 and CDR2 from the germline V gene are SEHNR and FQNEAQ (reference sequence). CDR3 bases: TGTGCCAGCAGCTCACAGAGTGAAAAACTGTTTTTT. Protein product: CASSSQSEKLFF.

This clone was counted between two and nine times. At the DNA level, this CDR3 is encoded by other sequences in the same sample as well. This chain connects TRBV11-2 to TRBJ2-2; D not certain. Trimming removed 3 bases from V and 1 base from J, with 6 bases in between. The germline V gene has CDR1 SGHAT and CDR2 FQNNGV. The CDR3 is made up of 14 amino acids. Here the CDR3 reads CASSLSGNTGELFF. In DNA form, the CDR3 reads TGTGCCAGCAGCTTGTCAGGGAACACCGGGGAGCTGTTTTTT.

The J gene is TRBJ1-4, the V gene TRBV6-1; 7 bases fit TRBD1. Germline V gives CDR1 MNHNS, CDR2 SASEGT. J was trimmed by 5 bases and V by 1 base; bases with no gene match: 4. The CDR3 is made up of 15 amino acids. CDR3: CASSEGQTGNEKLFF. The CDR3, as DNA: TGTGCCAGCAGTGAAGGCCAGACAGGGAATGAAAAACTGTTTTTT.

This clone was seen ten or more times. Different DNA sequences within this sample yield the same CDR3. V and J are TRBV15 and TRBJ1-2; 9 nucleotides agree with TRBD1. CDR1 and CDR2 (germline): LNHNV, YYDKDF (reference sequence). This CDR3 comprises 14 residues. V shed 3 bases, J shed 5 bases, and the junction held 4 bases outside the gene matches. CDR3 residues: CATSRDRGSYGYTF. CDR3 nucleotides: TGTGCCACCAGCAGGGACAGGGGATCATATGGCTACACCTTC.

This clone was seen a handful of times. V usage is TRBV19 and J usage is TRBJ1-1, with no clear D. The CDR3 is 15 residues long. Germline assignment: CDR1 LNHDA and CDR2 SQIVND (reference sequence). Between the trimmed V and J ends, which lost 2 bases and 4 bases, there was a span of 14 bases. This CDR3 reads CASSIIGSGSTEAFF. The CDR3 bases are TGTGCCAGTAGTATAATAGGGTCGGGGAGCACTGAAGCTTTCTTT.

V is TRBV6-6 and J is TRBJ2-3; D gene unclear. CDR1 MNHNY and CDR2 SVGAGI come from the germline V gene (reference sequence). The CDR3 loop spans 14 amino acids. V shed 5 bases and J shed 6 bases, with 15 bases lying between them. The CDR3 sequence: CASSPGNGWDTQYF. The CDR3 nucleotides read TGTGCCAGCAGTCCCGGAAATGGTTGGGATACGCAGTATTTT.

This sequence joins TRBV27 and TRBJ2-2, with a weak D call TRBD2 (5 bases). Germline assignment: CDR1 MNHEY and CDR2 SMNVEV (reference sequence). Trimming removed 6 bases from V and 4 bases from J, with 21 bases in between. This CDR3 is built from 17 residues. The CDR3 loop reads CASRPLRDQGSTGELFF. The CDR3 coding sequence is TGTGCCAGCAGACCCCTCCGGGATCAAGGGTCCACCGGGGAGCTGTTTTTT.

This clone was seen once. The chain has TRBV5-4 and TRBJ1-2; D gene uncertain. Germline V lookup: CDR1 SGHNT, CDR2 YYREEE (reference sequence). The CDR3 spans 13 residues. The V end was cut by 2 bases, the J end by 3 bases, with 8 bases between. The CDR3 loop reads CASSFAGHYGYTF. The CDR3 nucleotides read TGTGCCAGCAGCTTCGCGGGTCACTATGGCTACACCTTC.

The chain has TRBV28 and TRBJ2-7, with D perhaps TRBD1 or TRBD2 (6 bases each). The V end was cut by 1 base, the J end by 9 bases, with 16 bases between. Looked up from germline, CDR1 is MDHEN and CDR2 is SYDVKM. The CDR3 length is 14 residues. The CDR3 loop is CASSLSPGAMGQYF. In DNA, the CDR3 is TGTGCCAGCAGTTTATCACCGGGGGCGATGGGGCAGTACTTC.

V is TRBV25-1 and J is TRBJ2-7; D ambiguous. The CDR3 has 13 amino acids. Germline CDR1 and CDR2: MGHDK and SYGVNS. V dropped 5 bases and J dropped 3 bases, with 11 bases sitting between them. CDR3 in DNA: TGTGCCAGCAGTAAAGGCAGCTACTACGAGCAGTACTTC. Amino acids: CASSKGSYYEQYF.

This chain links TRBV5-1 with TRBJ1-1; D possibly corresponds to TRBD1 (5 bases). Looked up from germline, CDR1 is SGHRS and CDR2 is YFSETQ. The V end was cut by 4 bases, the J end by 5 bases, with 12 bases between. The CDR3 is 13 amino acids. CDR3 coding DNA: TGCGCCAGCAGCCGGCGGGGCCAGACTGAAGCTTTCTTT. It codes for CASSRRGQTEAFF.

V gene TRBV5-4 combines with J gene TRBJ1-6; 7 bases are a match to TRBD1. V lost 4 bases, J lost 7 bases, and 11 bases stayed unmatched. CDR3 length: 16 amino acids. Germline assignment: CDR1 SGHNT and CDR2 YYREEE (reference sequence). CDR3 sequence reads: CASSPGQDSRNSPLHF. DNA of the CDR3: TGTGCCAGCAGCCCAGGACAGGACTCGCGAAATTCACCCCTCCACTTT.

J is TRBJ1-1 and V is TRBV11-3, with TRBD1 matching 7 bases. This CDR3 is 15 amino acids long. Germline assignment: CDR1 SGHNT and CDR2 YENEEA. Losses at the gene ends were 3 bases for V and 3 bases for J; bases not matched to a gene: 7. The CDR3 loop is CASSFYPGQDTEAFF. Written as DNA, the CDR3 is TGTGCCAGCAGCTTCTACCCAGGACAGGACACTGAAGCTTTCTTT.

This clone was found a few times. Here the CDR3 reads CASSWGAGMEGGYTF. In DNA form, the CDR3 reads TGTGCCAGTAGTTGGGGGGCAGGGATGGAAGGCGGCTACACCTTC. The chain carries TRBV19 and TRBJ1-2, with TRBD1 as a possible D gene (6 bases). V was pared by 5 bases and J by 8 bases, with 21 bases between. Germline CDR1 LNHDA, CDR2 SQIVND (reference sequence). The CDR3 runs to 15 residues.

This clone was seen a handful of times. V gene TRBV4-1 combines with J gene TRBJ2-5; TRBD2 matches at 14 bases. J lost 5 bases, V lost 1 base, and 0 bases had no gene match. CDR1 is MGHRA, CDR2 YSYEKL, per germline. CDR3 length: 15 amino acids. The CDR3 protein is CASSQGTSGGETQYF. CDR3 coding DNA: TGCGCCAGCAGCCAAGGGACTAGCGGGGGGGAGACCCAGTACTTC.

The V gene is TRBV19, the J gene TRBJ2-3, with 13 bases aligning to TRBD2. The CDR3 sequence is 16 residues long. Per germline, CDR1 LNHDA and CDR2 SQIVND (reference sequence). Trimming took 5 bases from V and 7 from J; bases not matched to a gene: 9. As DNA, the CDR3 is TGTGCCAGTAGTGGGACTAGCGGGATTGGTGGTAATACGCAGTATTTT. Protein sequence: CASSGTSGIGGNTQYF.

About this clone: This may be a read error, as it is one base from a much larger clone. The gene calls are TRBV6-5 and TRBJ1-1; TRBD1 matches at 7 bases. CDR1 and CDR2 from the germline V gene are MNHEY and SVGAGI. There are 13 residues in the CDR3. With V trimmed by 6 bases and J by 3 bases, 4 bases remained unmatched. The CDR3 sequence: CASSRDSYTEAFF. Here the CDR3 DNA reads TGTGCCAGCAGCCGGGACAGTTACACTGAAGCTTTCTTT.

This rearrangement joins TRBV6-1 to TRBJ1-1; TRBD1 might be the D (5 bases). This CDR3 has 12 amino acids. Trimming shortened V by 8 bases and J by 4 bases, and 11 bases separated the two germline ends. CDR1 MNHNS and CDR2 SASEGT come from the germline V gene. The CDR3 region is CASARGPTEAFF. The DNA of the CDR3 is TGTGCCAGCGCGAGGGGTCCCACTGAAGCTTTCTTT.

This clone is a singleton in its sample. The rearrangement uses TRBV7-9 and TRBJ2-7, with 7 bases lining up with TRBD2. The V gene's germline CDR1 is SEHNR and CDR2 FQNEAQ (reference sequence). Unmatched junction bases numbered 4, after V lost 5 bases and J lost 3 bases. CDR3 length: 13 amino acids. CDR3: CASSRAGSYEQYF. The CDR3 DNA reads TGTGCCAGCAGCCGAGCGGGGAGCTACGAGCAGTACTTC. The full variable domain, completed using reference TRBV7-9 and TRBJ2-7, is DTGVSQNPRHKITKRGQNVTFRCDPISEHNRLYWYRQTLGQGPEFLTYFQNEAQLEKSRLLSDRFSAERPKGSFSTLEIQRTEQGDSAMYLCASSRAGSYEQYFGPGTRLTVT.

The chain combines TRBV5-1 with TRBJ1-4, with D maybe TRBD1 (6 bases). The CDR3 is 14 amino acids. The germline CDR1 and CDR2 sequences are SGHRS and YFSETQ. V gave up 2 bases and J gave up 6 bases, with 11 bases separating them. CDR3 in amino acids: CASSLSRGDEKLFF. CDR3 in DNA: TGCGCCAGCAGCTTAAGCAGGGGCGATGAAAAACTGTTTTTT. Full variable domain (outside the CDR3, taken from reference TRBV5-1 and TRBJ1-4): KAGVTQTPRYLIKTRGQQVTLSCSPISGHRSVSWYQQTPGQGLQFLFEYFSETQRNKGNFPGRFSGRQFSNSRSEMNVSTLELGDSALYLCASSLSRGDEKLFFGSGTQLSVL.

The chain employs TRBV19 and TRBJ2-2, with D maybe TRBD1 (6 bases). V lost 10 bases, J lost 2 bases, and 14 bases lay in between. This CDR3 region has 14 residues. Germline CDR1 is LNHDA and CDR2 is SQIVND (reference sequence). The CDR3 region has the DNA TGTGCCACCCAGAGGACAGCCAACACCGGGGAGCTGTTTTTT. Translated, it gives CATQRTANTGELFF.

CDR3 loop: CASILSTGSSYEQYF. CDR3 nucleotide sequence: TGTGCCAGCATCTTATCGACAGGGAGCTCCTACGAGCAGTACTTC. This rearrangement joins TRBV6-5 to TRBJ2-7; TRBD1 agrees at 7 bases. The CDR3 loop spans 15 amino acids. CDR1 and CDR2 (germline): MNHEY, SVGAGI. Germline trimming cut 7 bases from V and 0 bases from J; bases unmatched to any gene: 9.

The rearrangement uses TRBV20-1 and TRBJ2-7; no reliable D call. V dropped 6 bases and J dropped 7 bases, with 10 bases sitting between them. The CDR3 length is 10 residues. CDR1 and CDR2 from the germline V gene are DFQATT and SNEGSKA (reference sequence). In nucleotides, the CDR3 is TGCAGTGCGGGGATGGAAGAGCAGTACTTC. It encodes CSAGMEEQYF.

This clone showed up just a few times. The chain links TRBV5-1 to TRBJ2-2; D is uncertain. Germline CDR1 SGHRS, CDR2 YFSETQ. The CDR3 length is 13 residues. V was pared by 5 bases and J by 7 bases, with 12 bases between. CDR3 residues: CASRPGSGGELFF. The CDR3 DNA reads as TGCGCCAGCAGACCTGGCAGTGGCGGGGAGCTGTTTTTT.

The chain has TRBV28 and TRBJ2-1, with no clear D. Per the germline V gene, CDR1 is MDHEN and CDR2 is SYDVKM. Deletions cut 6 bases from V and 4 bases from J, with 7 bases between. The CDR3 covers 12 residues. In DNA, the CDR3 is TGTGCCAGCAGGGTACCGTACAATGAGCAGTTCTTC. It translates to CASRVPYNEQFF.

The rearrangement links TRBV11-2 to TRBJ1-3; D is possibly TRBD1 (6 bases). This CDR3 region has 16 residues. Germline V lookup: CDR1 SGHAT, CDR2 FQNNGV. The V end lost 2 bases, the J end lost 0 bases, and 11 bases lay between the germline ends. The CDR3 sequence is CASSLRFRGSGNTIYF. CDR3 bases: TGTGCCAGCAGCTTACGGTTCAGGGGCTCTGGAAACACCATATATTTT.

V is TRBV28 and J is TRBJ2-3; TRBD2 is a possible D gene (6 bases). Trimming took 6 bases from V and 0 from J, leaving 16 bases between them. The CDR3 spans 16 residues. Germline values: CDR1 MDHEN, CDR2 SYDVKM. The CDR3 region has the DNA TGTGCCAGCAGCAAACACTGGGGGGTAAGCACAGATACGCAGTATTTT. Amino acids: CASSKHWGVSTDTQYF.